The TCR beta chain described here comes from a study of shared clonotypes between healthy human individuals. For the study at large: Participating donors consisted of two women and a few men aged 18 to 49. Study results and limitations: Memory subsets had estimated richness that was generally smaller than that of naive subsets. Researchers sampled blood only, noting tissue repertoires likely differ.

This clone was recorded once. Its cognate antigen is unknown. The assay was immunoSEQ multiplex PCR, and TCRdb's table has in-frame clones only and misses some. This sample has about 700,000 clones, with 92% found just once. CD8 cells regarded as naive lacked CD45RO, were positively chosen for CCR7, and omitted terminally differentiated effector memory CD45RA+ cells. Donors comprised healthy HIV-negative adults lacking recent acute infections or vaccinations. With V trimmed by 0 bases and J by 8 bases, 10 bases remained unmatched. Germline V lookup: CDR1 LGHNA, CDR2 YNFKEQ. The CDR3 runs to 16 residues.

This TCR was recovered from a man under 40 in good health. Sequencing used naive CD8+ T cells sorted from blood. The V and J genes are TRBV4-2 and TRBJ2-1; 7 bases are a match to TRBD2. In DNA, the CDR3 is TGTGCCAGCAGCCAAGAGGGCGGGAGCTTGTTCTATGAGCAGTTCTTC. This translates into CASSQEGGSLFYEQFF.